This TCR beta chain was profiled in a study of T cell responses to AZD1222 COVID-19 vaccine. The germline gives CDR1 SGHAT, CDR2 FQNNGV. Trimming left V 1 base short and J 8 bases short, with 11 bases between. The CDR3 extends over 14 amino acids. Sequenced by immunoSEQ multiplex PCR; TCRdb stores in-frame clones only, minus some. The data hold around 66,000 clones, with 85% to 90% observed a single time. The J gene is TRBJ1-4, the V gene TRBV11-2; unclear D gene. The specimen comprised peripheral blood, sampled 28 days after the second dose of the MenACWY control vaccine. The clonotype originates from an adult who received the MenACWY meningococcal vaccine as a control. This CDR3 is CASSLVATAEKLFF. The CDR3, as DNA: TGTGCCAGCAGCTTAGTTGCGACGGCGGAAAAACTGTTTTTT.